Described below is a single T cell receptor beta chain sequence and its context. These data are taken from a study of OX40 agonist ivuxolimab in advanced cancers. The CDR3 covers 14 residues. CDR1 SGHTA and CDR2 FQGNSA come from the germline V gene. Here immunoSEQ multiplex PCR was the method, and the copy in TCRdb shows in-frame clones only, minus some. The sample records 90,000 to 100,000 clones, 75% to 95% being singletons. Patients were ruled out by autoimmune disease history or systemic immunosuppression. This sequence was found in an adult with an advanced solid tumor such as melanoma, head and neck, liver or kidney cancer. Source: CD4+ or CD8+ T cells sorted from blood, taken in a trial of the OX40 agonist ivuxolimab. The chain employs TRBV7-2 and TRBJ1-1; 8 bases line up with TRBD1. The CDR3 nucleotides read TGTGCGACCCGGGACAGGTTGATGAACACTGAAGCTTTCTTT. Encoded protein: CATRDRLMNTEAFF.